This T cell receptor beta chain was sequenced in a study of cytomegalovirus exposure and HLA in healthy donors. The PCR was carried out with 60 Vbeta primers and 13 Jbeta primers. Using immunoSEQ multiplex PCR, the repertoire was profiled, and TCRdb retains in-frame clones only, with some absent. The sample holds some 150,000 clones, 79% seen once. With regard to this clone: The antigen is unknown.

Study-wide results and caveats: Most of the CMV-associated TCR beta chains (in a later analysis) appeared to be HLA-restricted. Many donors carried some public TCRs, although rarity characterized most TCR sequences.

The specimen sequenced was PBMCs. This receptor was obtained from a woman aged 45-59 years in good health and CMV-seronegative.

This CDR3 is CASSTGLAATGELFF. The CDR3 nucleotides are TGCGCCAGCAGCACGGGACTAGCGGCCACCGGGGAGCTGTTTTTT. The chain links TRBV5-1 to TRBJ2-2, with TRBD2 matching over 11 bases. Looked up from germline, CDR1 is SGHRS and CDR2 is YFSETQ. Trimming removed 4 bases from V and 4 bases from J; junction bases left unmatched: 3. CDR3 length: 15 amino acids.